This TCR beta chain was captured in a study of monozygotic twins with inflammatory bowel disease. Study findings and constraints: Healthy twins showed more clonotype sharing with others than IBD patients, especially patients with disease activity.

To note about this clonotype: Its cognate antigen is unknown.

This CDR3 contains 14 residues. Germline loops: CDR1 SGHNT, CDR2 YYREEE (reference sequence). TCRdb re-called the 5' RACE reads; one entry per CDR3 protein, DNA not given. Recorded for this sample: 200,000 to 250,000 distinct CDR3 sequences. V is TRBV5-4 and J is TRBJ2-5; TCRdb picks TRBD1, but there is no DNA to check that call. The TCR was taken from a human donor with ulcerative colitis or Crohn's disease, or a healthy co-twin of an affected twin (not recorded which). Material for sequencing was blood. The CDR3 loop is CASSPGRIQETQYF.